The 25 T cell receptor beta chains given below trace back to one sample, sequenced in a study of blood T cell repertoires in COVID-19. Using immunoSEQ multiplex PCR, the repertoire was profiled, and TCRdb retains in-frame clones only, with some absent. The sample includes about 150,000 clones, about 83% of them seen just once. The sample taken for sequencing was PBMCs or T cells enriched from blood (not recorded which). The receptors originated from a woman aged 50 to 65 with acute COVID-19.

The chain recombines TRBV27 with TRBJ1-2, with D possibly matching TRBD1 (6 bases). Trimming removed 6 bases at V and 3 bases at J, with 11 bases between. Germline V gene data show CDR1 as MNHEY and CDR2 as SMNVEV (reference sequence). This CDR3 comprises 13 residues. The CDR3 spells CASRAGDHYGYTF. CDR3 bases: TGTGCCAGCAGGGCAGGGGACCACTATGGCTACACCTTC.

The J gene is TRBJ2-1, the V gene TRBV30; weak D call: TRBD2 (6 bases). This CDR3 is built from 16 residues. Trimming left V 2 bases short and J 0 bases short, with 14 bases between. Germline assignment: CDR1 GTSNPN and CDR2 SVGIG (reference sequence). The CDR3 nucleotides are TGTGCCTGGAGTCGCGGGAATTACCTCTCCTACAATGAGCAGTTCTTC. This gives the protein CAWSRGNYLSYNEQFF.

The J gene is TRBJ2-3, the V gene TRBV30; 10 positions match TRBD2. Trimming removed 4 bases from V and 4 bases from J; junction bases left unmatched: 2. Germline V gene data show CDR1 as GTSNPN and CDR2 as SVGIG (reference sequence). The CDR3 is made up of 13 amino acids. The CDR3 loop reads CAWTSGRADTQYF. CDR3 in DNA: TGTGCCTGGACTAGCGGGAGAGCAGATACGCAGTATTTT.

The V call is TRBV7-9, the J call TRBJ1-1; TRBD1 matches 12 bases. CDR1 SEHNR and CDR2 FQNEAQ come from the germline V gene (reference sequence). This CDR3 is 16 amino acids long. J lost 5 bases, V lost 8 bases, and 12 bases had no gene match. The CDR3 bases are TGTGCCAGCCTGAATACCGGGACAGGGGGCTGGACTGAAGCTTTCTTT. Protein product: CASLNTGTGGWTEAFF.

The chain employs TRBV10-3 and TRBJ2-3; TRBD2 matches 7 bases. The V and J ends lost 6 bases and 3 bases, in that order; junction bases with no gene match: 6. Germline V gene lookup returns CDR1 ENHRY and CDR2 SYGVKD. The CDR3 totals 14 residues. The CDR3 loop is CAISRTSKTDTQYF. The CDR3 nucleotides read TGTGCCATCAGCAGGACTAGTAAGACAGATACGCAGTATTTT.

The rearrangement joins TRBV6-5 to TRBJ2-2; a weak D match, TRBD2 (5 bases). Trimming took 10 bases from V and 4 from J, leaving 19 bases between them. The CDR3 runs to 15 residues. CDR1 and CDR2 from the germline V gene are MNHEY and SVGAGI. DNA of the CDR3: TGTGCCACAAGAGCCGGGGATCGGGTCACCGGGGAGCTGTTTTTT. Amino acid sequence: CATRAGDRVTGELFF.

The gene calls are TRBV18 and TRBJ1-1, with D perhaps matching TRBD1 (6 bases). The germline gives CDR1 KGHSH, CDR2 LQKENI. Trimming stripped 3 bases from V and 1 base from J, with 18 bases between. The CDR3 loop spans 17 amino acids. CDR3 DNA sequence: TGTGCCAGCTCACCTAAAACAGGGACACGAACGAACACTGAAGCTTTCTTT. Residues: CASSPKTGTRTNTEAFF.

This clone was recorded once. The CDR3 DNA reads as TGTGCCAGCAGCCTAGAGAGGGCTCAGCCCCAGCATTTT. As protein: CASSLERAQPQHF. This rearrangement joins TRBV7-2 to TRBJ1-5, with D unclear. This CDR3 is 13 amino acids long. V gave up 5 bases and J gave up 6 bases, with 11 bases separating them. The V gene's germline CDR1 is SGHTA and CDR2 FQGNSA.

The chain combines TRBV27 with TRBJ1-4, with 9 bases aligning to TRBD1. The CDR3 covers 16 residues. V shed 2 bases and J 7 bases; nucleotides not matched to a gene: 8. Germline CDR1 and CDR2: MNHEY and SMNVEV (reference sequence). CDR3 in DNA: TGTGCCAGCAGTTTACTTTGGTCGGACAGGGGTGAAAAACTGTTTTTT. Protein sequence: CASSLLWSDRGEKLFF.

This sequence joins TRBV19 and TRBJ2-7; TRBD1 matches at 10 bases. V lost 5 bases, J lost 3 bases, and 4 bases stayed unmatched. This CDR3 spans 14 amino acids. The V gene's germline CDR1 is LNHDA and CDR2 SQIVND (reference sequence). The CDR3 DNA reads as TGTGCCAGTAGTCACGGGACAGGGGACTACGAGCAGTACTTC. Protein sequence: CASSHGTGDYEQYF.

This clone was seen only a few times. The CDR3 loop is CASSRQGNGYTF. The CDR3 DNA follows: TGTGCCAGTAGTAGGCAGGGGAATGGCTACACCTTC. The chain joins TRBV19 to TRBJ1-2, with a tentative D call TRBD1 (6 bases). CDR1 LNHDA and CDR2 SQIVND come from the germline V gene (reference sequence). V was trimmed by 4 bases and J by 6 bases, leaving 9 bases between them. This CDR3 spans 12 amino acids.

The chain recombines TRBV9 with TRBJ2-5; no firm D call. This CDR3 has 14 amino acids. V lost 0 bases to trimming and J lost 2 bases, with 8 bases between them. Germline CDR1 reads SGDLS; CDR2 reads YYNGEE. The CDR3 region is CASSVGSTQETQYF. The CDR3 DNA is TGTGCCAGCAGCGTAGGGTCTACTCAAGAGACCCAGTACTTC. The whole variable domain, remainder taken from reference TRBV9 and TRBJ2-5, is DSGVTQTPKHLITATGQRVTLRCSPRSGDLSVYWYQQSLDQGLQFLIQYYNGEERAKGNILERFSAQQFPDLHSELNLSSLELGDSALYFCASSVGSTQETQYFGPGTRLLVL.

V and J are TRBV4-2 and TRBJ1-6; no definite D call. This CDR3 comprises 15 residues. Deletions cut 0 bases from V and 8 bases from J, with 11 bases between. Germline loops: CDR1 LGHNA, CDR2 YNFKEQ. Written as DNA, the CDR3 is TGTGCCAGCAGCCAAGAAACCCCAGAGGATTCACCCCTCCACTTT. Amino acids: CASSQETPEDSPLHF.

This clone was found a few times. The chain recombines TRBV4-2 with TRBJ2-1, with D maybe TRBD2 (6 bases). This CDR3 comprises 15 residues. Per germline, CDR1 LGHNA and CDR2 YNFKEQ. V was pared by 3 bases and J by 3 bases, with 12 bases between. DNA of the CDR3: TGTGCCAGCAGCCAGCCGGGAGAAAACTACAATGAGCAGTTCTTC. Its protein is CASSQPGENYNEQFF.

DNA for the CDR3: TGCAGTGCCATACTAGCGGGTGAGCAGTTCTTC. Translated, it gives CSAILAGEQFF. The chain carries TRBV20-1 and TRBJ2-1; TRBD2 matches at 9 bases. Germline CDR1 is DFQATT and CDR2 is SNEGSKA (reference sequence). The CDR3 extends over 11 amino acids. J was trimmed by 9 bases and V by 6 bases; bases with no gene match: 3.

The chain combines TRBV12-5 with TRBJ1-1, with 7 bases matching TRBD1. The CDR3 runs 16 residues. CDR1 is LGHNT, CDR2 FRNRAP, per germline. The J segment lost 3 bases and the V segment lost 7 bases, leaving 14 bases of the junction unmatched. This CDR3 is CASVAGQHFLDTEAFF. The CDR3 DNA reads as TGTGCTAGTGTCGCGGGACAGCACTTCTTGGACACTGAAGCTTTCTTT.

The V gene is TRBV11-3, the J gene TRBJ1-1, with D maybe TRBD1 (6 bases). The CDR3 covers 14 residues. CDR1 is SGHNT and CDR2 is YENEEA in the germline V gene. V lost 2 bases, J lost 1 base, and 8 bases lay in between. The CDR3, as DNA: TGTGCCAGCAGCTTAAAGACAGGGAACACTGAAGCTTTCTTT. This sequence encodes CASSLKTGNTEAFF.

The chain recombines TRBV28 with TRBJ1-2, with no clear D. V lost 3 bases and J 8 bases, leaving 10 bases between the germline ends. Germline V CDR1 and CDR2: MDHEN, SYDVKM. There are 12 residues in the CDR3. CDR3 protein: CASSFLHTGYTF. CDR3 bases: TGTGCCAGCAGTTTCTTACACACCGGCTACACCTTC.

The chain carries TRBV5-4 and TRBJ2-4; D gene ambiguous. V lost 0 bases and J 6 bases, leaving 13 bases between the germline ends. This CDR3 comprises 15 residues. Germline values: CDR1 SGHNT, CDR2 YYREEE (reference sequence). The CDR3, as DNA: TGTGCCAGCAGCTTGGCAGGCGACATACGAAACATTCAGTACTTC. Its translation is CASSLAGDIRNIQYF.

V usage is TRBV7-8 and J usage is TRBJ2-5; 7 bases align to TRBD2. V dropped 0 bases and J dropped 4; count of bases not matched to a gene: 8. The CDR3 is made up of 16 amino acids. CDR1 is SGHVS, CDR2 FQNEAQ, per germline. CDR3 nucleotides: TGTGCCAGCAGCTTAGCGGATCCGGGGGGAGTAGAGACCCAGTACTTC. Translating it yields CASSLADPGGVETQYF.

The CDR3 is CASSQDPAGVIYEQYF. The CDR3 DNA reads TGTGCCAGCAGCCAAGATCCAGCGGGAGTCATTTACGAGCAGTACTTC. The V gene is TRBV3-1 (or the pseudogene TRBV3-2), the J gene TRBJ2-7; 8 bases match TRBD2. Germline V gene data show CDR1 as LGHDT and CDR2 as YNNKEL (reference sequence). This CDR3 is built from 16 residues. J was trimmed by 4 bases and V by 0 bases; bases with no gene match: 8.

The V and J genes are TRBV19 and TRBJ1-4; D ambiguous. Germline V gene lookup returns CDR1 LNHDA and CDR2 SQIVND (reference sequence). The CDR3 consists of 17 residues. Trimming took off 5 bases at V and 3 bases at J, with 19 bases between the two ends. CDR3 loop: CASSADLRVGANEKLFF. The CDR3 region has the DNA TGTGCCAGTAGTGCCGACCTACGGGTTGGAGCTAATGAAAAACTGTTTTTT.

This chain joins TRBV5-4 and TRBJ2-1; D is perhaps TRBD1 (5 bases). The V gene lost 5 bases and the J gene lost 5 bases, with 11 bases spanning the gap. Germline CDR1 reads SGHNT; CDR2 reads YYREEE (reference sequence). The CDR3 is 13 residues long. The CDR3 region has the DNA TGTGCCAGCAGGACAGCTAGTCACAATGAGCAGTTCTTC. It encodes CASRTASHNEQFF. Full variable domain (remainder filled in from reference TRBV5-4 and TRBJ2-1): ETGVTQSPTHLIKTRGQQVTLRCSSQSGHNTVSWYQQALGQGPQFIFQYYREEENGRGNFPPRFSGLQFPNYSSELNVNALELDDSALYLCASRTASHNEQFFGPGTRLTVL.

J is TRBJ2-2 and V is TRBV2; TRBD2 matches at 13 bases. J was trimmed by 7 bases and V by 8 bases; bases with no gene match: 4. Germline CDR1 and CDR2: SNHLY and FYNNEI. This CDR3 is 14 amino acids long. CDR3 protein: CASSGLAGIGELFF. In DNA form, the CDR3 reads TGTGCCAGCTCGGGACTAGCGGGAATCGGGGAGCTGTTTTTT.

V usage is TRBV10-3 and J usage is TRBJ2-7, with TRBD2 identical over 9 bases. Per germline, CDR1 ENHRY and CDR2 SYGVKD. Trimming removed 0 bases from V and 6 bases from J; junction bases left unmatched: 3. This CDR3 is built from 14 residues. The CDR3 DNA sequence: TGTGCCATCAGTGAGTCTCGCGGGAGGGGCGAGCAGTACTTC. Translated: CAISESRGRGEQYF.